The TCR beta chain described here comes from a study of blood T cell repertoires in COVID-19. The CDR3 extends over 15 amino acids. Germline values: CDR1 MNHEY, CDR2 SMNVEV (reference sequence). The trim removed 2 bases at V and 0 bases at J, leaving 1 base unmatched. Study processing details: Amplification with reference gene primers provided the estimates of nucleated cell counts. Assay: immunoSEQ multiplex PCR; the TCRdb copy retains only in-frame clones and omits some. The D gene and trimming were derived from the DNA, and the V and J assignments and clone size from that table. The sample gives over 120,000 clones, over 75% of which show up once; over 1.5% is in the top ten.

Sequencing was done on a sample of peripheral blood. The chain couples TRBV27 to TRBJ2-1; 7 bases agree with TRBD2. The TCR sequence derives from a man aged 65 to 79 with acute or convalescent COVID-19. The CDR3, as DNA: TGTGCCAGCAGTTTAGGGGGGGGCTCCTACAATGAGCAGTTCTTC. Translation: CASSLGGGSYNEQFF.